The 20 T cell receptor beta chains below come from one sample, sequenced in a study of blood T cells in healthy people across ages. Then a second PCR, running about 7 to 11 cycles, was carried out with a sample-barcoded 5' primer and a J-beta primer mix. TCRdb itself ran the 5' RACE reads through MiXCR, one entry per CDR3 protein. Of roughly 1,800,000 distinct CDR3 sequences listed, just under 50% were seen once; the top ten hold roughly 2.1%. Specimen: blood. The receptors shown here come from a woman aged 40 to 50 in good health.

This clonotype has a single count. The CDR3 here is CASSGGERTEAFF. For the CDR3, the DNA is TGTGCCAGCAGTGGGGGCGAGCGAACTGAAGCTTTCTTT. The chain has TRBV6-5 and TRBJ1-1, with a weak D call TRBD1 (6 bases). The V gene lost 5 bases and the J gene lost 5 bases, with 12 bases spanning the gap. The germline V gene has CDR1 MNHEY and CDR2 SVGAGI. The CDR3 length is 13 residues.

The chain links TRBV20-1 to TRBJ1-1; the match to TRBD1 covers 12 bases. Germline trimming cut 4 bases from V and 4 bases from J; bases unmatched to any gene: 7. Germline loops: CDR1 DFQATT, CDR2 SNEGSKA (reference sequence). This CDR3 comprises 15 residues. CDR3 in amino acids: CSAIGDRGPGTEAFF. The DNA for the CDR3 is TGCAGTGCTATCGGGGACAGGGGGCCGGGCACTGAAGCTTTCTTT.

The gene calls are TRBV4-3 and TRBJ1-4, with TRBD1 as a possible D gene (5 bases). Germline V lookup: CDR1 LGHNA, CDR2 YSLEER. CDR3 length equals 20 residues. V lost 4 bases and J 3 bases, leaving 27 bases between the germline ends. The CDR3 here is CASSPEATAGWGVANEKLFF. The CDR3 DNA is TGCGCCAGCAGCCCGGAGGCCACAGCCGGGTGGGGGGTAGCTAATGAAAAACTGTTTTTT.

This clonotype has just a few counts. The chain is built from TRBV14 and TRBJ2-4, with D unresolved. The DNA end favors TRBJ2-5, so the J call may be wrong. This CDR3 comprises 16 residues. CDR1 and CDR2 from the germline V gene are SGHDN and FVKESK. The CDR3 is CASSQGVGRIRETQYF. The CDR3 DNA reads as TGTGCCAGCAGCCAAGGAGTAGGACGGATCAGAGAGACCCAGTACTTC.

The chain has TRBV2 and TRBJ2-3; D remains ambiguous. The CDR3 runs 13 residues. From germline, CDR1 is SNHLY and CDR2 FYNNEI. Trimming took off 8 bases at V and 5 bases at J, with 14 bases between the two ends. CDR3 in amino acids: CASVTMVRDTQYF. The CDR3 DNA is TGTGCCAGCGTCACAATGGTTAGAGATACGCAGTATTTT.

The V call is TRBV10-3, the J call TRBJ1-2; perhaps TRBD1 as D (5 bases). V dropped 3 bases and J dropped 4 bases, with 9 bases sitting between them. The germline CDR1 and CDR2 sequences are ENHRY and SYGVKD. The CDR3 contains 13 residues. The CDR3 protein is CAISEQAPYGYTF. The DNA of the CDR3 is TGTGCCATCAGTGAACAGGCTCCCTATGGCTACACCTTC.

This chain joins TRBV2 and TRBJ1-2; no clear D gene. Trimming removed 3 bases from V and 4 bases from J, with 18 bases in between. Per the germline V gene, CDR1 is SNHLY and CDR2 is FYNNEI. This CDR3 spans 16 amino acids. CDR3 DNA: TGTGCCAGCAGTGAGGAACATGGAGGGATTGTCTATGGCTACACCTTC. Amino acids: CASSEEHGGIVYGYTF.

This clonotype was counted only a few times. The V and J genes are TRBV7-8 and TRBJ1-5; D may be TRBD1 (6 bases). The germline V gene has CDR1 SGHVS and CDR2 FQNEAQ. The germline V and J ends were trimmed by 5 bases and 1 base, with 15 bases remaining between them. The CDR3 is made up of 16 amino acids. The CDR3 loop reads CASSPLVGASNQPQHF. The CDR3 nucleotides are TGTGCCAGCAGCCCACTCGTGGGGGCCAGCAATCAGCCCCAGCATTTT.

This clonotype was recorded a few times. The V and J genes are TRBV6-5 and TRBJ2-5, with 7 bases fitting TRBD1. The CDR3 consists of 13 residues. CDR1 and CDR2 from the germline V gene are MNHEY and SVGAGI. V shed 6 bases, J shed 5 bases, and the junction held 6 bases outside the gene matches. In nucleotides, the CDR3 is TGTGCCAGCAGGGCCAGGGGGAAGGAGACCCAGTACTTC. As protein: CASRARGKETQYF.

The chain links TRBV29-1 to TRBJ2-1; 10 positions agree with TRBD1. CDR1 is SQVTM, CDR2 ANQGSEA, per germline. The CDR3 totals 13 residues. The junction had 6 bases not matched to a gene; V was cut back by 6 bases and J by 7 bases. The CDR3 reads CSVGTGVGNEQFF. The DNA of the CDR3 is TGCAGCGTGGGGACAGGGGTGGGGAATGAGCAGTTCTTC.

This clonotype was counted many times. CDR3 protein: CASSYGDTFSYEQYF. The CDR3 DNA follows: TGTGCCAGCAGTTACGGGGACACCTTCTCCTACGAGCAGTACTTC. The chain carries TRBV6-2 or TRBV6-3 and TRBJ2-7; TRBD1 might be the D (6 bases). This CDR3 comprises 15 residues. The germline V gene has CDR1 MNHEY and CDR2 SVGEGT. V dropped 2 bases and J dropped 0 bases, with 11 bases sitting between them.

This clonotype was recorded a few times. V gene TRBV6-5 combines with J gene TRBJ1-2, with a weak D call TRBD1 (5 bases). Germline values: CDR1 MNHEY, CDR2 SVGAGI. The CDR3 has 14 amino acids. Trimming shortened V by 2 bases and J by 1 base, and 8 bases separated the two germline ends. Here the CDR3 reads CASSYEGLNYGYTF. In DNA, the CDR3 is TGTGCCAGCAGTTACGAGGGGCTTAACTATGGCTACACCTTC.

This clonotype has ten or more counts. The J gene is TRBJ2-1, the V gene TRBV12-3 or TRBV12-4; TRBD1 agrees at 8 bases. The V segment lost 6 bases and the J segment 10 bases; nucleotides outside the gene matches: 8. This CDR3 has 13 residues. The chain's CDR3 is CASSRTGWHEQFF. CDR3 sequence (DNA): TGTGCCAGCAGCCGGACAGGGTGGCACGAGCAGTTCTTC.

The J gene is TRBJ2-3, the V gene TRBV20-1, with D maybe TRBD2 (5 bases). This CDR3 contains 13 residues. The V end lost 3 bases, the J end lost 2 bases, and 9 bases lay between the germline ends. CDR1 and CDR2 from the germline V gene are DFQATT and SNEGSKA (reference sequence). CDR3 protein: CSASFGITDTQYF. The CDR3 nucleotides are TGCAGTGCTAGTTTCGGGATCACAGATACGCAGTATTTT.

The chain uses TRBV11-2 and TRBJ2-3; no reliable D call. Trimming cost V 5 bases and J 0 bases, with 9 bases left between them. CDR1 is SGHAT, CDR2 FQNNGV, per germline. There are 14 residues in the CDR3. This chain's CDR3 is CASSRWGSTDTQYF. The CDR3 DNA sequence: TGTGCCAGCAGCCGGTGGGGAAGCACAGATACGCAGTATTTT.

V and J are TRBV10-3 and TRBJ2-1; the match to TRBD2 covers 13 bases. CDR1 ENHRY and CDR2 SYGVKD come from the germline V gene. V lost 10 bases and J lost 5; bases outside the gene matches: 8. This CDR3 contains 15 residues. The CDR3 nucleotides read TGTGCCACCTACCCCGGGACTAGCGGGGACAATGAGCAGTTCTTC. Protein product: CATYPGTSGDNEQFF.

J is TRBJ1-1 and V is TRBV7-9, with a possible D match to TRBD1 (6 bases). The V gene's germline CDR1 is SEHNR and CDR2 FQNEAQ (reference sequence). Trimming shortened V by 3 bases and J by 0 bases, and 20 bases separated the two germline ends. The CDR3 covers 18 residues. This CDR3 reads CASSLWLKRDKMNTEAFF. DNA for the CDR3: TGTGCCAGCAGCTTGTGGCTTAAGAGGGACAAGATGAACACTGAAGCTTTCTTT. The full variable domain, its missing parts supplied by reference TRBV7-9 and TRBJ1-1, is DTGVSQNPRHKITKRGQNVTFRCDPISEHNRLYWYRQTLGQGPEFLTYFQNEAQLEKSRLLSDRFSAERPKGSFSTLEIQRTEQGDSAMYLCASSLWLKRDKMNTEAFFGQGTRLTVV.

This clonotype was seen only a few times. J is TRBJ1-5 and V is TRBV28, with D hard to call. V was cut by 6 bases and J by 10 bases, with 13 bases left in between. The CDR3 contains 12 residues. The germline CDR1 and CDR2 sequences are MDHEN and SYDVKM. CDR3 sequence: CASRPLEGPQHF. The CDR3 nucleotides are TGTGCCAGCAGACCCCTCGAAGGACCCCAGCATTTT.

The genes are TRBV24-1 and TRBJ2-1, with 10 bases aligning to TRBD1. This CDR3 comprises 16 residues. The germline V gene encodes CDR1 KGHDR and CDR2 SFDVKD. The ends lost 5 bases at V and 6 bases at J; junction bases unmatched: 9. CDR3 in DNA: TGTGCCACCAGTGGTCCCCGGGACAGGGGACTCAATGAGCAGTTCTTC. Amino acid sequence: CATSGPRDRGLNEQFF.

The rearrangement links TRBV20-1 to TRBJ2-5; perhaps TRBD1 as D (6 bases). Judging by the DNA end, TRBJ2-7 fits better; the J call may be wrong. The germline V gene has CDR1 DFQATT and CDR2 SNEGSKA (reference sequence). The CDR3 runs 16 residues. The CDR3 sequence is CSARDSYRVIRYEQYF. CDR3 sequence (DNA): TGCAGTGCTAGGGACTCCTACAGGGTCATACGGTACGAGCAGTACTTC.